This T cell receptor beta chain was sequenced in a study of regulatory T cells in long-lasting Graves disease. Study-level background: Graves' patients who were just diagnosed had used antithyroid drugs for under 3 months.

To make TCR beta libraries, researchers used iRepertoire HTBI primers and Arm-PCR of CDR3 regions. TCRdb independently ran MiXCR on the multiplex PCR reads; one entry per CDR3 protein. The sample shows 440,000 or so distinct CDR3 sequences, over 15% of them seen only once. The CDR3 contains 15 residues. Germline V gene lookup returns CDR1 SGHAT and CDR2 FQNNGV. V lost 1 base to trimming and J lost 7 bases; unmatched junction nucleotides: 10. The time point is: newly diagnosed GD, antithyroid drugs for less than 3 months. After RNA was extracted from PBMCs, the TCR library was made from it. This clonotype was seen at least ten times. The same data also contributed to another study, on T cells in Graves' hyperthyroidism and ophthalmopathy. That report adds: Exclusion of a patient resulted from uncontrolled infection, other autoimmune disease, pregnancy or lactation. Among clonotypes expanded in thyroid above 0.001, most were also found in blood. A model of 13 V-J pairs discriminated ophthalmopathy from stable hyperthyroidism.

The sequenced sample was peripheral blood mononuclear cells (PBMCs), obtained at new diagnosis, from a patient treated with antithyroid drugs. This chain links TRBV11-2 with TRBJ2-7; 7 bases are a match to TRBD1. The receptor was derived from a woman aged 25 to 39 with Graves disease. The CDR3 coding sequence is TGTGCCAGCAGCTTAGTAGACAGGGAGTGGGGTGAGCAGTACTTC. Translated, it gives CASSLVDREWGEQYF. Full variable domain (outside the CDR3, taken from reference TRBV11-2 and TRBJ2-7): EAGVAQSPRYKIIEKRQSVAFWCNPISGHATLYWYQQILGQGPKLLIQFQNNGVVDDSQLPKDRFSAERLKGVDSTLKIQPAKLEDSAVYLCASSLVDREWGEQYFGPGTRLTVT.